Presented here are 26 T cell receptor beta chains from one specimen sequenced in a study of Ad26.COV2.S vaccination and SARS-CoV-2 variants. The assay was immunoSEQ multiplex PCR, and TCRdb's table has in-frame clones only and misses some. In the table there are about 140,000 clones, 75% to 90% of which are singletons. Specimen: peripheral blood, collected after recovery from COVID-19. These receptors came from a human donor who had recovered from COVID-19.

The rearrangement uses TRBV4-3 and TRBJ1-2; TRBD1 aligns across 9 bases. Germline V gene data show CDR1 as LGHNA and CDR2 as YSLEER. The CDR3 is made up of 16 amino acids. Trimming at V came to 4 bases and at J to 1 base, leaving 7 bases not matched to a gene. DNA of the CDR3: TGCGCCAGCAGCCGGTGGACAGGGGTGGGTAACTATGGCTACACCTTC. Protein sequence: CASSRWTGVGNYGYTF.

The CDR3 protein is CASSEQVLSGNTIYF. The CDR3 coding sequence is TGTGCCAGCAGTGAACAGGTCCTCTCTGGAAACACCATATATTTT. The chain employs TRBV2 and TRBJ1-3; D remains ambiguous. V gave up 2 bases and J gave up 0 bases, with 8 bases separating them. This CDR3 region has 15 residues. Germline CDR1 reads SNHLY; CDR2 reads FYNNEI. Complete variable domain (other parts from reference TRBV2 and TRBJ1-3): EPEVTQTPSHQVTQMGQEVILRCVPISNHLYFYWYRQILGQKVEFLVSFYNNEISEKSEIFDDQFSVERPDGSNFTLKIRSTKLEDSAMYFCASSEQVLSGNTIYFGEGSWLTVV.

The chain employs TRBV19 and TRBJ2-2, with TRBD1 identical over 7 bases. The length of the CDR3 is 13 residues. Per the germline V gene, CDR1 is LNHDA and CDR2 is SQIVND (reference sequence). With 6 bases clipped from V and 6 bases from J, the junction kept 4 bases outside the gene matches. CDR3 amino acids: CASREGASGELFF. CDR3 nucleotide sequence: TGTGCCAGTAGAGAGGGGGCCTCCGGGGAGCTGTTTTTT.

J is TRBJ1-5 and V is TRBV12-3 or TRBV12-4; possibly TRBD1 for D (5 bases). Trimming stripped 9 bases from V and 5 bases from J, with 14 bases between. The CDR3 is 13 amino acids. CDR3 DNA sequence: TGTGCCAGTCAGGGTCCACCTTATCAGCCCCAGCATTTT. It encodes CASQGPPYQPQHF.

The V gene is TRBV6-2 or TRBV6-3, the J gene TRBJ2-7, with TRBD2 as a possible D gene (7 bases). The ends were cut back, 0 bases at V and 1 base at J, with 13 bases in the middle. CDR3 size: 16 residues. Germline V gene data show CDR1 as MNHEY and CDR2 as SVGEGT. The CDR3 region is CASSYSAGAGSYEQYF. The CDR3 DNA follows: TGTGCCAGCAGTTACTCTGCGGGGGCAGGTTCCTACGAGCAGTACTTC.

V and J are TRBV10-2 and TRBJ2-3, with TRBD2 matching 9 bases. There are 18 residues in the CDR3. The V gene end was trimmed by 2 bases and the J gene end by 2 bases; junction bases not matched to a gene: 11. Per germline, CDR1 WSHSY and CDR2 SAAADI. The CDR3 DNA reads as TGCGCCAGCAGTGAGGGTCCCGGGCTAGCGGGGAACACAGATACGCAGTATTTT. Residues: CASSEGPGLAGNTDTQYF.

This clone was seen only a few times. J is TRBJ2-1 and V is TRBV25-1; 7 bases match TRBD2. V lost 5 bases and J lost 5; bases outside the gene matches: 12. The CDR3 runs 16 residues. The germline gives CDR1 MGHDK, CDR2 SYGVNS. This CDR3 is CASSLGGSGGDNEQFF. CDR3 coding DNA: TGTGCCAGCAGTCTCGGGGGGTCAGGAGGGGACAATGAGCAGTTCTTC.

A single count supports this clone. The chain carries TRBV6-5 and TRBJ1-1; no firm D call. Trimming stripped 11 bases from V and 0 bases from J, with 10 bases between. Germline loops: CDR1 MNHEY, CDR2 SVGAGI. The CDR3 runs to 12 residues. CDR3 region: CAADDMNTEAFF. Written as DNA, the CDR3 is TGTGCCGCGGACGACATGAACACTGAAGCTTTCTTT.

The chain carries TRBV7-9 and TRBJ2-5; D uncertain. Between the trimmed V and J ends, which lost 1 base and 2 bases, there was a span of 11 bases. Germline V gene sequence: CDR1 SEHNR, CDR2 FQNEAQ (reference sequence). This CDR3 is built from 15 residues. CDR3 nucleotides: TGTGCCAGCAGCTTAGATGAGGTTACACAAGAGACCCAGTACTTC. Translated: CASSLDEVTQETQYF.

This rearrangement joins TRBV28 to TRBJ2-2; D not resolved. This CDR3 region has 16 residues. Germline V CDR1 and CDR2: MDHEN, SYDVKM. Deletions cut 5 bases from V and 5 bases from J, with 18 bases between. The CDR3 nucleotides read TGTGCCAGCAGTCCCCCAGTCCCCAGGTTAACCGGGGAGCTGTTTTTT. Translation gives CASSPPVPRLTGELFF.

This clone was recorded once. The chain uses TRBV28 and TRBJ1-2, with D unresolved. Germline CDR1 is MDHEN and CDR2 is SYDVKM. V lost 10 bases, J lost 0 bases, and 12 bases lay in between. CDR3 length: 13 amino acids. CDR3 protein: CATLKLTNYGYTF. Written as DNA, the CDR3 is TGTGCCACCCTTAAATTAACTAACTATGGCTACACCTTC.

This clone appeared once. CDR3 nucleotides: TGCGCCAGCAGCCAAGATCGGGTCAGCAGAAGCACTGAAGCTTTCTTT. Encoded protein: CASSQDRVSRSTEAFF. This sequence joins TRBV4-1 and TRBJ1-1; D uncertain. V was clipped by 0 bases and J by 4 bases, with 15 bases between them. The germline gives CDR1 MGHRA, CDR2 YSYEKL. The CDR3 is 16 residues long.

This clone was recorded a few times. The chain is built from TRBV2 and TRBJ1-5, with TRBD1 identical over 9 bases. Trimming cost V 4 bases and J 6 bases; bases outside gene matches: 13. This CDR3 is built from 17 residues. Germline V gives CDR1 SNHLY, CDR2 FYNNEI. DNA of the CDR3: TGTGCCAGCAGTGGTGGGACAGGGCTCCTGGGGTTTCAGCCCCAGCATTTT. Protein: CASSGGTGLLGFQPQHF.

The V and J genes are TRBV4-1 and TRBJ2-5; tentatively, D is TRBD1 or TRBD2 (5 bases each). Germline CDR1 MGHRA, CDR2 YSYEKL. The V gene lost 4 bases and the J gene lost 3 bases, with 9 bases spanning the gap. The CDR3 extends over 13 amino acids. DNA of the CDR3: TGCGCCAGCAGCCTGGGGGTGGAAGAGACCCAGTACTTC. Protein sequence: CASSLGVEETQYF.

The chain's CDR3 is CASSVGLGATEAFF. CDR3 bases: TGTGCCAGCAGCGTAGGATTGGGTGCCACTGAAGCTTTCTTT. The chain uses TRBV9 and TRBJ1-1; D call uncertain. With 0 bases removed from V and 4 bases from J, the gap between germline ends came to 10 bases. CDR3 length: 14 amino acids. CDR1 and CDR2 from the germline V gene are SGDLS and YYNGEE.

This clone has just a few counts. The chain links TRBV5-6 to TRBJ2-7; D not certain. Germline-derived CDR1 and CDR2 are SGHDT and YYEEEE. This CDR3 contains 12 residues. Trimming removed 1 base from V and 6 bases from J, with 8 bases in between. The CDR3 is CASSLYEREQYF. CDR3 DNA: TGTGCCAGCAGCTTGTACGAGCGCGAGCAGTACTTC.

The V and J genes are TRBV27 and TRBJ1-2; D not certain. Germline V lookup: CDR1 MNHEY, CDR2 SMNVEV (reference sequence). Trimming left V 9 bases short and J 2 bases short, with 19 bases between. CDR3 length equals 15 residues. The CDR3: CASRRGYGENYGYTF. For the CDR3, the DNA is TGTGCCAGTAGACGGGGTTATGGGGAAAACTATGGCTACACCTTC.

The chain has TRBV5-8 and TRBJ2-5; 14 positions match TRBD2. The trim removed 4 bases at V and 0 bases at J, leaving 5 bases unmatched. Looked up from germline, CDR1 is SGHTS and CDR2 is YDEGEE. CDR3 length: 17 residues. The CDR3 reads CASSPGLAGANQETQYF. The CDR3, as DNA: TGTGCCAGCAGCCCGGGACTAGCGGGGGCCAACCAAGAGACCCAGTACTTC.

The CDR3 coding sequence is TGTGCCAGCTCAGCCGGGACAGGGACGGGGTATGGCTACACCTTC. Translation: CASSAGTGTGYGYTF. The chain has TRBV18 and TRBJ1-2, with 9 bases that match TRBD1. The CDR3 has 15 residues. V gave up 5 bases and J gave up 5 bases; unmatched junction bases: 9. CDR1 and CDR2 from the germline V gene are KGHSH and LQKENI.

This clone is classed as large. The V gene is TRBV15, the J gene TRBJ1-1; D call uncertain. The CDR3 runs 15 residues. Germline CDR1 LNHNV, CDR2 YYDKDF (reference sequence). Trimming took off 1 base at V and 0 bases at J, with 9 bases between the two ends. CDR3 in DNA: TGTGCCACCAGCAGAGTAACATTAATGAACACTGAAGCTTTCTTT. Protein: CATSRVTLMNTEAFF. Full variable domain (remainder filled in from reference TRBV15 and TRBJ1-1): DAMVIQNPRYQVTQFGKPVTLSCSQTLNHNVMYWYQQKSSQAPKLLFHYYDKDFNNEADTPDNFQSRRPNTSFCFLDIRSPGLGDTAMYLCATSRVTLMNTEAFFGQGTRLTVV.

This clone was recorded only once. The chain joins TRBV28 to TRBJ1-5; TRBD1 might be the D (5 bases). Trimming shortened V by 3 bases and J by 5 bases, and 8 bases separated the two germline ends. This CDR3 is built from 13 residues. Germline assignment: CDR1 MDHEN and CDR2 SYDVKM. The CDR3 DNA reads as TGTGCCAGCAGTTTCGGGGGAGATCAGCCCCAGCATTTT. This encodes CASSFGGDQPQHF.

This chain uses TRBV7-2 with TRBJ1-4; D not certain. CDR1 is SGHTA and CDR2 is FQGNSA in the germline V gene. CDR3 length equals 14 residues. Trimming left V 1 base short and J 8 bases short, with 11 bases between. The CDR3 nucleotides are TGTGCCAGCAGCTTAGAATCTGGGATGGAAAAACTGTTTTTT. This translates into CASSLESGMEKLFF.

The chain is built from TRBV2 and TRBJ2-5, with D perhaps given as TRBD1 or TRBD2 (5 bases each). Germline V CDR1 and CDR2: SNHLY, FYNNEI. Trimming removed 7 bases from V and 5 bases from J, with 17 bases in between. This CDR3 has 14 residues. In DNA form, the CDR3 reads TGTGCCAGCAACCGGGACCGAGTGGCGGAGACCCAGTACTTC. It translates to CASNRDRVAETQYF.

The chain couples TRBV5-1 to TRBJ2-3; 12 nucleotides line up with TRBD2. Germline CDR1 is SGHRS and CDR2 is YFSETQ. With 0 bases clipped from V and 0 bases from J, the junction kept 2 bases outside the gene matches. CDR3 length: 17 residues. CDR3 nucleotides: TGCGCCAGCAGCTTGGGACTAGCGGGGGCCAGCACAGATACGCAGTATTTT. Translated, it gives CASSLGLAGASTDTQYF.

The chain recombines TRBV6-6 with TRBJ2-7, with 7 nucleotides matching TRBD1. Looked up from germline, CDR1 is MNHNY and CDR2 is SVGAGI (reference sequence). V lost 6 bases and J lost 5; bases outside the gene matches: 10. This CDR3 spans 14 amino acids. DNA for the CDR3: TGTGCCAGCAGCCCCGGACAGGTACTCAACGAGCAGTACTTC. Translated, it gives CASSPGQVLNEQYF.

V is TRBV18 and J is TRBJ2-7; TRBD1 matches 10 bases. Germline CDR1 reads KGHSH; CDR2 reads LQKENI. The length of the CDR3 is 15 residues. V shed 3 bases and J 6 bases; nucleotides not matched to a gene: 8. Written as DNA, the CDR3 is TGTGCCAGCTCACCTTACGACAGGGGGCAGGTCGAGCAGTACTTC. Amino acid sequence: CASSPYDRGQVEQYF.